The 23 T cell receptor beta chains below come from one sample, sequenced in a study of T cells in narcolepsy. Sequenced by immunoSEQ multiplex PCR; TCRdb stores in-frame clones only, minus some. The table has around 39,000 clones, over 75% seen once; the top ten hold under 2%. Sequencing was carried out using CD45RA- memory CD4+ T cells from PBMCs. The origin of the receptors is a human donor with narcolepsy.

This chain connects TRBV2 to TRBJ1-5; D not resolved. The V and J ends lost 8 bases and 5 bases respectively, with 10 bases between them. The germline CDR1 and CDR2 sequences are SNHLY and FYNNEI. The CDR3 has 12 amino acids. The CDR3 loop is CASRREDQPQHF. The CDR3 nucleotides are TGTGCCAGCCGGAGAGAGGATCAGCCCCAGCATTTT.

Only a few counts were recorded for this clone. The CDR3 DNA sequence: TGTGCCAGCTCACCCGGACAGGGGATGATCGATGAGCAGTTCTTC. It translates to CASSPGQGMIDEQFF. The chain carries TRBV18 and TRBJ2-1; TRBD1 aligns across 9 bases. The ends lost 3 bases at V and 8 bases at J; junction bases unmatched: 8. The CDR3 covers 15 residues. Germline CDR1 KGHSH, CDR2 LQKENI.

The chain combines TRBV7-2 with TRBJ1-2; possibly TRBD1 for D (6 bases). Trimming took off 4 bases at V and 2 bases at J, with 8 bases between the two ends. Germline loops: CDR1 SGHTA, CDR2 FQGNSA. The CDR3 runs 13 residues. The CDR3 loop is CASSWDKNYGYTF. CDR3 DNA: TGTGCCAGCAGCTGGGACAAAAACTATGGCTACACCTTC.

The chain combines TRBV19 with TRBJ1-2; the D is unclear. The CDR3 covers 11 residues. Trimming took off 7 bases at V and 5 bases at J, with 8 bases between the two ends. Germline CDR1 and CDR2: LNHDA and SQIVND (reference sequence). Here the CDR3 DNA reads TGTGCCAGTACCGAAGGTTATGGCTACACCTTC. This translates into CASTEGYGYTF.

V gene TRBV10-2 combines with J gene TRBJ1-2; maybe TRBD1 (5 bases). CDR1 is WSHSY and CDR2 is SAAADI in the germline V gene. This CDR3 contains 13 residues. The ends were cut back, 3 bases at V and 4 bases at J, with 9 bases in the middle. This CDR3 is CASSDQGPYGYTF. Written as DNA, the CDR3 is TGCGCCAGCAGTGATCAGGGACCCTATGGCTACACCTTC.

The chain carries TRBV10-3 and TRBJ2-5; D may correspond to TRBD1 or TRBD2 (5 bases each). V lost 0 bases and J 11 bases, leaving 13 bases between the germline ends. CDR1 is ENHRY and CDR2 is SYGVKD in the germline V gene. CDR3 length equals 13 residues. CDR3 region: CAISESSGREQYF. CDR3 DNA sequence: TGTGCCATCAGTGAGTCATCGGGACGAGAGCAGTACTTC.

V and J are TRBV10-1 and TRBJ2-5; a possible D gene is TRBD1 (5 bases). The CDR3 sequence is 13 residues long. CDR1 is WNHNN, CDR2 SYGVQD, per germline (reference sequence). Trimming removed 6 bases from V and 1 base from J, with 9 bases in between. The chain's CDR3 is CASSMTVQETQYF. The DNA for the CDR3 is TGCGCCAGCAGCATGACAGTCCAAGAGACCCAGTACTTC.

V is TRBV7-2 and J is TRBJ1-3; weak D call: TRBD1 (6 bases). Germline V CDR1 and CDR2: SGHTA, FQGNSA. Trimming pared 3 bases from V and 2 bases from J, leaving 8 bases between. The CDR3 spans 14 residues. The CDR3 spells CASSLGTTGNTIYF. The CDR3 DNA reads as TGTGCCAGCAGCTTGGGGACAACTGGAAACACCATATATTTT.

The chain is built from TRBV20-1 and TRBJ1-1, with D uncertain. This CDR3 spans 11 amino acids. The V gene's germline CDR1 is DFQATT and CDR2 SNEGSKA (reference sequence). V lost 3 bases, J lost 1 base, and 3 bases lay in between. Here the CDR3 reads CSARGNTEAFF. CDR3 sequence (DNA): TGCAGTGCTAGGGGGAACACTGAAGCTTTCTTT.

This chain connects TRBV7-9 to TRBJ1-1, with no clear D. Germline CDR1 reads SEHNR; CDR2 reads FQNEAQ (reference sequence). V lost 1 base and J lost 0, with 12 bases in between. CDR3 length equals 16 residues. In DNA, the CDR3 is TGTGCCAGCAGCTTAGGTGGCAGGACGCTGAACACTGAAGCTTTCTTT. Amino acids: CASSLGGRTLNTEAFF. The full variable domain, with the rest looked up from reference TRBV7-9 and TRBJ1-1, is DTGVSQNPRHKITKRGQNVTFRCDPISEHNRLYWYRQTLGQGPEFLTYFQNEAQLEKSRLLSDRFSAERPKGSFSTLEIQRTEQGDSAMYLCASSLGGRTLNTEAFFGQGTRLTVV.

This clone was observed a handful of times. The chain uses TRBV7-9 and TRBJ2-7; no firm D call. V was pared by 1 base and J by 1 base, with 8 bases between. This CDR3 has 14 residues. CDR1 is SEHNR and CDR2 is FQNEAQ in the germline V gene (reference sequence). This chain's CDR3 is CASSLGGESYEQYF. The DNA for the CDR3 is TGTGCCAGCAGCTTAGGTGGGGAATCCTACGAGCAGTACTTC.

This rearrangement joins TRBV2 to TRBJ2-5; no reliable D call. The last part of the DNA fits TRBJ2-7 better; the J call may be wrong. Germline lookup yields CDR1 SNHLY and CDR2 FYNNEI. CDR3 length equals 16 residues. CDR3 coding DNA: TGTGCCAGCAGTGAAGACCGGGCCGCGAATGCTTACGAGCAGTACTTC. The encoded protein is CASSEDRAANAYEQYF.

Points on this clone: The final CDR3 position lacks the conserved phenylalanine or tryptophan, pointing to a likely read error. The chain combines TRBV19 with TRBJ1-1; no clear D gene. Germline values: CDR1 LNHDA, CDR2 SQIVND (reference sequence). The V end lost 3 bases, the J end lost 1 base, and 3 bases lay between the germline ends. The CDR3 has 12 amino acids. In DNA form, the CDR3 reads TGTGCCAGTAGTATCAGGAACACTGAAGCTTTCTCT. As protein: CASSIRNTEAFS.

The chain joins TRBV28 to TRBJ1-1, with a weak D call TRBD1 (5 bases). This CDR3 contains 16 residues. Germline V gene lookup returns CDR1 MDHEN and CDR2 SYDVKM. V lost 1 base to trimming and J lost 3 bases, with 15 bases between them. The chain's CDR3 is CASSLFQGFGDTEAFF. Here the CDR3 DNA reads TGTGCCAGCAGTTTATTCCAGGGATTTGGGGACACTGAAGCTTTCTTT.

The CDR3 bases are TGTGCCAGCAGCTTACAGGGAGGGGCCGAGCAGTACTTC. This sequence encodes CASSLQGGAEQYF. This rearrangement joins TRBV5-6 to TRBJ2-7, with D possibly TRBD2 on 7 matching bases. The length of the CDR3 is 13 residues. CDR1 is SGHDT and CDR2 is YYEEEE in the germline V gene. The V and J ends lost 2 bases and 6 bases respectively, with 12 bases between them.

The chain employs TRBV16 and TRBJ1-5, with TRBD1 identical over 7 bases. CDR1 and CDR2 from the germline V gene are KGHSY and FQNENV. CDR3 length equals 17 residues. The V gene end was trimmed by 5 bases and the J gene end by 4 bases; junction bases not matched to a gene: 14. CDR3 sequence (DNA): TGTGCCAGCAGCTTAAGGGGACCGGGACAGTTAAATCAGCCCCAGCATTTT. Protein: CASSLRGPGQLNQPQHF.

This chain joins TRBV6-1 and TRBJ1-5; 7 nucleotides align to TRBD1. After removal of 4 bases from V and 3 bases from J, the junction contained 9 bases not matched to a gene. Germline V gene lookup returns CDR1 MNHNS and CDR2 SASEGT. CDR3 size: 16 residues. CDR3 residues: CASSVPTGVDNQPQHF. For the CDR3, the DNA is TGTGCCAGCAGTGTCCCCACAGGGGTGGACAATCAGCCCCAGCATTTT.

V usage is TRBV5-4 and J usage is TRBJ2-2; no clear D. V was cut by 2 bases and J by 3 bases, with 2 bases left in between. The CDR3 extends over 12 amino acids. From germline, CDR1 is SGHNT and CDR2 YYREEE (reference sequence). The CDR3 region is CASSLDTGELFF. The CDR3 DNA reads as TGTGCCAGCAGCTTAGACACCGGGGAGCTGTTTTTT.

The chain carries TRBV5-6 and TRBJ2-3; 7 bases align to TRBD2. With V trimmed by 7 bases and J by 1 base, 6 bases remained unmatched. In germline, CDR1 is SGHDT, CDR2 YYEEEE. The CDR3 extends over 14 amino acids. The CDR3 DNA follows: TGTGCCAGCCCCATGGGGGGGGGCACAGATACGCAGTATTTT. Translated, it gives CASPMGGGTDTQYF.

The chain links TRBV5-8 to TRBJ1-3, with D perhaps TRBD1 (5 bases). This CDR3 region has 14 residues. The germline V gene has CDR1 SGHTS and CDR2 YDEGEE. Trimming shortened V by 2 bases and J by 0 bases, and 6 bases separated the two germline ends. CDR3 sequence: CASSFGTSGNTIYF. DNA for the CDR3: TGTGCCAGCAGCTTCGGGACCTCTGGAAACACCATATATTTT.

This chain joins TRBV10-3 and TRBJ2-1; TRBD1 matches at 7 bases. This CDR3 region has 16 residues. Looked up from germline, CDR1 is ENHRY and CDR2 is SYGVKD. The V gene end was trimmed by 3 bases and the J gene end by 4 bases; junction bases not matched to a gene: 9. CDR3 in amino acids: CAISDRRGGDYNEQFF. CDR3 coding DNA: TGTGCCATCAGTGATCGTCGAGGGGGCGATTACAATGAGCAGTTCTTC.

The chain has TRBV5-1 and TRBJ2-3; 8 bases line up with TRBD1. Germline CDR1 and CDR2: SGHRS and YFSETQ. The J segment lost 3 bases and the V segment lost 0 bases, leaving 6 bases of the junction unmatched. The CDR3 consists of 16 residues. The CDR3 spells CASSLGHRGVTDTQYF. CDR3 nucleotides: TGCGCCAGCAGCTTGGGCCACAGGGGGGTGACAGATACGCAGTATTTT.

The chain uses TRBV10-3 and TRBJ2-7; D might be TRBD2 (5 bases). V was pared by 4 bases and J by 5 bases, with 15 bases between. The CDR3 runs 14 residues. CDR1 and CDR2 (germline): ENHRY, SYGVKD. CDR3 in DNA: TGTGCCATCAGTGTCCGGGTCGGAGGCAACGAGCAGTACTTC. Protein: CAISVRVGGNEQYF.